Below, 30 T cell receptor beta chains from the same sample are listed, as sequenced in a study of cytomegalovirus exposure and HLA in healthy donors. The PCR used 60 Vbeta and 13 Jbeta primers. The method was immunoSEQ multiplex PCR; TCRdb's version includes in-frame clones alone and lacks a portion of them. This repertoire shows 30,000 to 40,000 clones, 60% to 80% found once; its top ten account for 8.4%. Sequenced sample: PBMCs. The origin of the receptors is a woman in her 30s in good health and CMV-seropositive.

V usage is TRBV19 and J usage is TRBJ2-5; D unresolved. The CDR3 spans 14 residues. V lost 4 bases to trimming and J lost 6 bases, with 15 bases between them. In germline, CDR1 is LNHDA, CDR2 SQIVND (reference sequence). The CDR3 coding sequence is TGTGCCAGTAGTACCCTCACAGCCGTGCAGACCCAGTACTTC. It encodes CASSTLTAVQTQYF.

About this clone: Its ends do not fully match the called genes, so a read error is possible. V gene TRBV7-7 combines with J gene TRBJ2-5; 9 nucleotides align to TRBD2. This CDR3 region has 16 residues. Per germline, CDR1 SSHAT and CDR2 FNYEAQ (reference sequence). CDR3: CASSSAVAGVQETQYF. The CDR3 region has the DNA TGTGCTAGCAGCTCAGCGGTAGCGGGGGTACAAGAGACCCAGTACTTC.

The chain recombines TRBV7-6 with TRBJ2-1; 12 nucleotides agree with TRBD2. J lost 3 bases, V lost 0 bases, and 15 bases had no gene match. The CDR3 length is 21 residues. Germline lookup yields CDR1 SGHVS and CDR2 FNYEAQ. The CDR3 reads CASSLARPGLAGSRYYNEQFF. Here the CDR3 DNA reads TGTGCCAGCAGCTTAGCACGACCGGGACTAGCGGGCTCGCGGTACTACAATGAGCAGTTCTTC.

This clone came up a few times. V usage is TRBV10-3 and J usage is TRBJ2-1; 10 bases agree with TRBD1. Trimming at V came to 5 bases and at J to 5 bases, leaving 3 bases not matched to a gene. CDR3 length equals 14 residues. The germline CDR1 and CDR2 sequences are ENHRY and SYGVKD. CDR3 nucleotide sequence: TGTGCCATCAGTCCGGGACAGGGGAACAATGAGCAGTTCTTC. Translated, it gives CAISPGQGNNEQFF.

J is TRBJ1-5 and V is TRBV10-2; D not certain. V gave up 3 bases and J gave up 0 bases, with 12 bases separating them. The CDR3 consists of 16 residues. Per germline, CDR1 WSHSY and CDR2 SAAADI. The CDR3 protein is CASSDGRSYSNQPQHF. The CDR3 DNA reads as TGCGCCAGCAGTGACGGCAGGTCTTATAGCAATCAGCCCCAGCATTTT.

The chain recombines TRBV5-4 with TRBJ1-1; D possibly corresponds to TRBD1 (6 bases). Trimming removed 0 bases from V and 8 bases from J, with 11 bases in between. Per germline, CDR1 SGHNT and CDR2 YYREEE (reference sequence). This CDR3 region has 13 residues. In DNA, the CDR3 is TGTGCCAGCAGCTTGGCCCTAACAGGGGAAGCTTTCTTT. It codes for CASSLALTGEAFF. The full variable domain, completed using reference TRBV5-4 and TRBJ1-1, is ETGVTQSPTHLIKTRGQQVTLRCSSQSGHNTVSWYQQALGQGPQFIFQYYREEENGRGNFPPRFSGLQFPNYSSELNVNALELDDSALYLCASSLALTGEAFFGQGTRLTVV.

The V call is TRBV5-4, the J call TRBJ1-3, with a possible D match to TRBD1 (6 bases). V dropped 2 bases and J dropped 0 bases, with 9 bases sitting between them. CDR1 is SGHNT and CDR2 is YYREEE in the germline V gene (reference sequence). The CDR3 extends over 15 amino acids. CDR3 protein: CASSLGQSSGNTIYF. CDR3 coding DNA: TGTGCCAGCAGCTTAGGACAGAGCTCTGGAAACACCATATATTTT.

The V and J genes are TRBV11-2 and TRBJ2-5; D perhaps matches TRBD1 (5 bases). The J call may be mistaken, given a closer DNA end match to TRBJ2-7. The CDR3 covers 13 residues. CDR1 is SGHAT and CDR2 is FQNNGV in the germline V gene. In DNA, the CDR3 is TGTGCCAGCAGCCAGGGATACCCCAACGAGCAGTACTTC. Amino acids: CASSQGYPNEQYF.

The sample holds a few counts of this clone. The genes are TRBV18 and TRBJ2-1; 10 bases fit TRBD1. With 5 bases clipped from V and 8 bases from J, the junction kept 3 bases outside the gene matches. Per germline, CDR1 KGHSH and CDR2 LQKENI. The CDR3 extends over 13 amino acids. The CDR3 here is CASSSTGGDEQFF. The DNA of the CDR3 is TGTGCCAGCTCATCGACAGGGGGCGATGAGCAGTTCTTC. Using reference TRBV18 and TRBJ2-1 for the parts outside the CDR3, the full variable domain is NAGVMQNPRHLVRRRGQEARLRCSPMKGHSHVYWYRQLPEEGLKFMVYLQKENIIDESGMPKERFSAEFPKEGPSILRIQQVVRGDSAAYFCASSSTGGDEQFFGPGTRLTVL.

V usage is TRBV19 and J usage is TRBJ2-2; 7 bases agree with TRBD2. V dropped 7 bases and J dropped 2; count of bases not matched to a gene: 13. This CDR3 has 17 amino acids. From germline, CDR1 is LNHDA and CDR2 SQIVND (reference sequence). The CDR3 protein is CASTWGMREYNTGELFF. DNA for the CDR3: TGTGCCAGTACCTGGGGAATGCGGGAGTATAACACCGGGGAGCTGTTTTTT. The full variable domain, completed using reference TRBV19 and TRBJ2-2, is DGGITQSPKYLFRKEGQNVTLSCEQNLNHDAMYWYRQDPGQGLRLIYYSQIVNDFQKGDIAEGYSVSREKKESFPLTVTSAQKNPTAFYLCASTWGMREYNTGELFFGEGSRLTVL.

The chain links TRBV6-6 to TRBJ1-2, with D possibly matching TRBD1 (5 bases). The CDR3 is 15 amino acids. Germline V gene sequence: CDR1 MNHNY, CDR2 SVGAGI (reference sequence). The V gene lost 6 bases and the J gene lost 5 bases, with 19 bases spanning the gap. The chain's CDR3 is CASRPRTPGWYGYTF. The DNA for the CDR3 is TGTGCCAGCAGACCTAGGACACCCGGGTGGTATGGCTACACCTTC.

In DNA, the CDR3 is TGTGCCAGCAGCCAGGGCCTCGATAGCGGGGGGCTTAAAGAGACCCAGTACTTC. As protein: CASSQGLDSGGLKETQYF. The chain employs TRBV14 and TRBJ2-5, with 10 nucleotides matching TRBD2. The junction had 13 bases not matched to a gene; V was cut back by 3 bases and J by 3 bases. The CDR3 has 18 residues. The germline gives CDR1 SGHDN, CDR2 FVKESK.

In regard to this clone: The junction departs from the called germline gene at one end, perhaps through a read error. This chain links TRBV7-9 with TRBJ2-3; no clear D. Germline CDR1 reads SEHNR; CDR2 reads FQNEAQ (reference sequence). The CDR3 length is 12 residues. CDR3 in DNA: TGTTCCAGCAGCCCGCAGACAGATACGCAGTATTTT. This translates into CSSSPQTDTQYF.

The chain recombines TRBV5-1 with TRBJ2-2; 11 positions agree with TRBD1. Unmatched junction bases numbered 15, after V lost 4 bases and J lost 4 bases. Germline values: CDR1 SGHRS, CDR2 YFSETQ. CDR3 length: 19 residues. DNA for the CDR3: TGCGCCAGCAGCCTTAGGACAGGGGGCGCCGGGACGGGCACCGGGGAGCTGTTTTTT. Protein: CASSLRTGGAGTGTGELFF.

This clone was seen more than once but under ten times. This chain connects TRBV7-2 to TRBJ2-3, with 15 positions matching TRBD2. After removal of 10 bases from V and 4 bases from J, the junction contained 9 bases not matched to a gene. CDR1 and CDR2 (germline): SGHTA, FQGNSA. The CDR3 consists of 16 residues. DNA of the CDR3: TGTGCCACCGGAAGGCGGACTAGCGGGAGGGCAGATACGCAGTATTTT. It is translated as CATGRRTSGRADTQYF.

The V call is TRBV6-1, the J call TRBJ1-5; 11 bases line up with TRBD1. Unmatched junction bases numbered 10, after V lost 10 bases and J lost 5 bases. The CDR3 is 15 residues long. From germline, CDR1 is MNHNS and CDR2 SASEGT. The CDR3 nucleotides are TGTGCCACCACCCCGGGACAGGGGGGCGATCAGCCCCAGCATTTT. The encoded protein is CATTPGQGGDQPQHF.

V is TRBV2 and J is TRBJ1-2, with 7 bases aligning to TRBD1. Germline loops: CDR1 SNHLY, CDR2 FYNNEI. Trimming removed 6 bases from V and 3 bases from J; junction bases left unmatched: 7. This CDR3 spans 14 amino acids. CDR3 in amino acids: CASRATGTYYGYTF. For the CDR3, the DNA is TGTGCCAGCAGGGCGACAGGGACCTACTATGGCTACACCTTC.

The chain couples TRBV28 to TRBJ1-5, with D unresolved. The V and J ends lost 2 bases and 1 base respectively, with 9 bases between them. There are 15 residues in the CDR3. Germline-derived CDR1 and CDR2 are MDHEN and SYDVKM. This CDR3 is CASSLTSQSNQPQHF. The DNA of the CDR3 is TGTGCCAGCAGTTTAACGTCGCAGAGCAATCAGCCCCAGCATTTT.

This sequence joins TRBV6-6 and TRBJ1-2; D is possibly TRBD1 (5 bases). V lost 8 bases and J lost 8, with 18 bases in between. The CDR3 is 13 amino acids. Germline values: CDR1 MNHNY, CDR2 SVGAGI (reference sequence). The CDR3 DNA is TGTGCCAGCGGTCGGGGGGAGGCGGAAGGCTACACCTTC. Translating gives CASGRGEAEGYTF.

The gene calls are TRBV18 and TRBJ2-6; 10 nucleotides match TRBD1. Germline V gives CDR1 KGHSH, CDR2 LQKENI. V dropped 5 bases and J dropped 4; count of bases not matched to a gene: 11. The CDR3 contains 18 residues. Here the CDR3 reads CASSFKTGGTSGANVLTF. DNA of the CDR3: TGTGCCAGCTCATTTAAGACAGGGGGCACTTCCGGGGCCAACGTCCTGACTTTC.

The sample holds a few counts of this clone. The chain is built from TRBV6-6 and TRBJ1-2; TRBD1 agrees at 7 bases. V lost 6 bases, J lost 5 bases, and 3 bases stayed unmatched. Looked up from germline, CDR1 is MNHNY and CDR2 is SVGAGI (reference sequence). This CDR3 contains 12 residues. The CDR3 DNA is TGTGCCAGCAGCGTACAGGGGTATGGCTACACCTTC. This encodes CASSVQGYGYTF.

The chain couples TRBV5-1 to TRBJ1-5; D is unresolved. CDR1 and CDR2 (germline): SGHRS, YFSETQ. The V and J ends lost 4 bases and 4 bases respectively, with 15 bases between them. The CDR3 has 15 residues. CDR3 loop: CASSLDWGGNQPQHF. In nucleotides, the CDR3 is TGCGCCAGCAGCCTGGATTGGGGAGGGAATCAGCCCCAGCATTTT.

In its sample, this clone was seen once. The germline gene is not matched at one end of the junction; a read error may be the cause. The sample carries other DNA sequences with the same CDR3. The V and J genes are TRBV4-2 and TRBJ1-2, with D maybe TRBD1 (6 bases). Germline assignment: CDR1 LGHNA and CDR2 YNFKEQ. The CDR3 is 13 amino acids. The CDR3 here is CASRAGVRYGYTF. The CDR3 nucleotides are TGTGCCAGCCGTGCAGGGGTTCGCTATGGCTACACTTTC.

The V and J genes are TRBV9 and TRBJ2-1, with 9 bases identical to TRBD2. Germline V gives CDR1 SGDLS, CDR2 YYNGEE. The CDR3 runs 16 residues. Trimming removed 2 bases from V and 8 bases from J; junction bases left unmatched: 11. CDR3: CASSVLGSGGWYEQFF. The CDR3 DNA reads as TGTGCCAGCAGCGTTCTAGGAAGCGGGGGGTGGTATGAGCAGTTCTTC.

The chain joins TRBV30 to TRBJ1-5; weak D call: TRBD1 (5 bases). Germline lookup yields CDR1 GTSNPN and CDR2 SVGIG (reference sequence). The CDR3 is made up of 14 amino acids. V gave up 0 bases and J gave up 7 bases, with 13 bases separating them. DNA for the CDR3: TGTGCCTGGAGTGTTGGGTCAGGGAACCAGCCCCAGCATTTT. Amino acid sequence: CAWSVGSGNQPQHF.

This clone occurred once. The chain uses TRBV7-2 and TRBJ2-5; no reliable D call. The CDR3 runs 13 residues. Germline lookup yields CDR1 SGHTA and CDR2 FQGNSA. V gave up 5 bases and J gave up 5 bases, with 12 bases separating them. CDR3 loop: CASSQNPMETQYF. The CDR3 DNA reads TGTGCCAGCAGCCAAAATCCTATGGAGACCCAGTACTTC. Filled out from reference TRBV7-2 and TRBJ2-5, the complete variable domain reads GAGVSQSPSNKVTEKGKDVELRCDPISGHTALYWYRQSLGQGLEFLIYFQGNSAPDKSGLPSDRFSAERTGGSVSTLTIQRTQQEDSAVYLCASSQNPMETQYFGPGTRLLVL.

This chain's CDR3 is CSAREGGGYTF. As DNA, the CDR3 is TGCAGTGCTAGAGAGGGAGGTGGCTACACCTTC. The chain employs TRBV20-1 and TRBJ1-2; the D is unclear. Germline lookup yields CDR1 DFQATT and CDR2 SNEGSKA (reference sequence). CDR3 length: 11 amino acids. Trimming pared 0 bases from V and 7 bases from J, leaving 6 bases between.

CDR3 bases: TGTGCCAGCAGCAAAGATCGAGCGGGAGCGCTCACAGATACGCAGTATTTT. Its protein product is CASSKDRAGALTDTQYF. V usage is TRBV21-1 and J usage is TRBJ2-3; TRBD2 is taken as the D call from the table, unchecked against the DNA. TRBV21-1 is an annotated pseudogene. The CDR3 has 17 residues.

This chain links TRBV4-1 with TRBJ1-6; D possibly corresponds to TRBD1 (5 bases). Germline lookup yields CDR1 MGHRA and CDR2 YSYEKL. The V end lost 3 bases, the J end lost 2 bases, and 14 bases lay between the germline ends. CDR3 length: 17 residues. This CDR3 reads CASSHIQQETYNSPLHF. In nucleotides, the CDR3 is TGCGCCAGCAGCCACATACAACAGGAGACCTATAATTCACCCCTCCACTTT.

J is TRBJ2-1 and V is TRBV4-1; possible D gene TRBD2, 7 bases. Germline V gives CDR1 MGHRA, CDR2 YSYEKL. This CDR3 is 12 amino acids long. The V end was cut by 7 bases, the J end by 7 bases, with 11 bases between. The CDR3 DNA sequence: TGCGCCAGCAAGGGAGGGGGGAATGAGCAGTTCTTC. This encodes CASKGGGNEQFF.